The sequence of this T cell receptor beta chain was determined in a study of CD4+ T cells in melanoma. Looked up from germline, CDR1 is MGHRA and CDR2 is YSYEKL. V lost 3 bases and J lost 6; bases outside the gene matches: 7. This CDR3 comprises 16 residues. TCRdb's table, derived via immunoSEQ multiplex PCR, lists solely in-frame clones and lacks some. The sample shows roughly 50,000 clones, approximately 89% of them seen only once. The chain uses TRBV4-1 and TRBJ2-3; 12 bases are a match to TRBD2. The sequencing sample was made of peripheral blood. The receptor's source is a human donor with melanoma. The CDR3 DNA sequence: TGCGCCAGCAGCCAGGCTCTAGCGGGGGGGGGTGATACGCAGTATTTT. It codes for CASSQALAGGGDTQYF.